This T cell receptor (beta chain) originates from a study of cytomegalovirus exposure and HLA in healthy donors. Findings of the study overall: Donors were assumed by presence/absence analyses to have roughly uniform sequencing depth.

Germline CDR1 MNHEY, CDR2 SMNVEV (reference sequence). The V end was cut by 5 bases, the J end by 1 base, with 15 bases between. The CDR3 extends over 17 amino acids. The PCR employed 60 Vbeta primers together with 13 Jbeta primers. Sequenced by immunoSEQ multiplex PCR; TCRdb stores in-frame clones only, minus some. The data contain about 180,000 clones, under 90% of them seen just once; the ten biggest clones take up about 7%. Details on this clone: Its antigen is still unknown.

This receptor was obtained from a man younger than 45 in good health and CMV-seropositive. The V and J genes are TRBV27 and TRBJ2-6; D remains ambiguous. Sequencing used PBMCs. The CDR3 loop reads CASSRRYDLSGANVLTF. In DNA, the CDR3 is TGTGCCAGCAGTCGGCGGTACGACCTATCTGGGGCCAACGTCCTGACTTTC.